The clone carrying this TCR beta chain came up many times. A single record per CDR3 protein comes from TCRdb applying MiXCR to the 5' RACE reads. In the table there are tens of thousands of distinct CDR3 sequences, roughly 13% of which are singletons. This sample stems from a study of neurological immune-mediated disorders. Germline CDR1 is SGHTA and CDR2 is FQGNSA. The CDR3 totals 17 residues. Unmatched junction bases numbered 10, after V lost 5 bases and J lost 0 bases. Time point meaning: longitudinal time-point 1 (baseline). Unsorted libraries were generated from 2 million PBMCs. These cells had been stored in RNAlater at -80 C.

The V gene is TRBV7-2, the J gene TRBJ2-3; TRBD2 matches at 8 bases. This clonotype was obtained from a female donor with HTLV-1-associated myelopathy (HAM/TSP). Sequenced material: PBMCs. CDR3 nucleotide sequence: TGTGCCAGCAGCCTCCGCGAACTAGCGGCTAGCACAGATACGCAGTATTTT. Its protein product is CASSLRELAASTDTQYF.